This T cell receptor beta chain was observed in a study of shared clonotypes between healthy human individuals. Study-wide context: Aged 18 to 49, the donors were two women and three men.

Per germline, CDR1 GTSNPN and CDR2 SVGIG (reference sequence). The V gene lost 3 bases and the J gene lost 1 base, with 9 bases spanning the gap. The CDR3 is 14 residues long. CD8 cells regarded as naive lacked CD45RO, were positively chosen for CCR7, and omitted terminally differentiated effector memory CD45RA+ cells. An assay was performed, and its level was deep. An approximately 180 ng quantity of DNA, 25,000 to 30,000 T cell genomes, went into the sorted-subset replicate PCRs. Repertoires were generated with immunoSEQ multiplex PCR, while TCRdb's copy carries only in-frame clones and drops some. The repertoire holds roughly 2.1 million clones, with about 93% as singletons.

The sample was naive CD8+ T cells from PBMCs. The receptor was isolated from a young man in good health. Some clones in this sample may be carry-over from other donors' samples. The V gene is TRBV30, the J gene TRBJ1-4; D is unclear. In DNA, the CDR3 is TGTGCCTGGAGGGGGTTAAGAACTAATGAAAAACTGTTTTTT. This encodes CAWRGLRTNEKLFF. The full variable domain, completed using reference TRBV30 and TRBJ1-4, is SQTIHQWPATLVQPVGSPLSLECTVEGTSNPNLYWYRQAAGRGLQLLFYSVGIGQISSEVPQNLSASRPQDRQFILSSKKLLLSDSGFYLCAWRGLRTNEKLFFGSGTQLSVL.